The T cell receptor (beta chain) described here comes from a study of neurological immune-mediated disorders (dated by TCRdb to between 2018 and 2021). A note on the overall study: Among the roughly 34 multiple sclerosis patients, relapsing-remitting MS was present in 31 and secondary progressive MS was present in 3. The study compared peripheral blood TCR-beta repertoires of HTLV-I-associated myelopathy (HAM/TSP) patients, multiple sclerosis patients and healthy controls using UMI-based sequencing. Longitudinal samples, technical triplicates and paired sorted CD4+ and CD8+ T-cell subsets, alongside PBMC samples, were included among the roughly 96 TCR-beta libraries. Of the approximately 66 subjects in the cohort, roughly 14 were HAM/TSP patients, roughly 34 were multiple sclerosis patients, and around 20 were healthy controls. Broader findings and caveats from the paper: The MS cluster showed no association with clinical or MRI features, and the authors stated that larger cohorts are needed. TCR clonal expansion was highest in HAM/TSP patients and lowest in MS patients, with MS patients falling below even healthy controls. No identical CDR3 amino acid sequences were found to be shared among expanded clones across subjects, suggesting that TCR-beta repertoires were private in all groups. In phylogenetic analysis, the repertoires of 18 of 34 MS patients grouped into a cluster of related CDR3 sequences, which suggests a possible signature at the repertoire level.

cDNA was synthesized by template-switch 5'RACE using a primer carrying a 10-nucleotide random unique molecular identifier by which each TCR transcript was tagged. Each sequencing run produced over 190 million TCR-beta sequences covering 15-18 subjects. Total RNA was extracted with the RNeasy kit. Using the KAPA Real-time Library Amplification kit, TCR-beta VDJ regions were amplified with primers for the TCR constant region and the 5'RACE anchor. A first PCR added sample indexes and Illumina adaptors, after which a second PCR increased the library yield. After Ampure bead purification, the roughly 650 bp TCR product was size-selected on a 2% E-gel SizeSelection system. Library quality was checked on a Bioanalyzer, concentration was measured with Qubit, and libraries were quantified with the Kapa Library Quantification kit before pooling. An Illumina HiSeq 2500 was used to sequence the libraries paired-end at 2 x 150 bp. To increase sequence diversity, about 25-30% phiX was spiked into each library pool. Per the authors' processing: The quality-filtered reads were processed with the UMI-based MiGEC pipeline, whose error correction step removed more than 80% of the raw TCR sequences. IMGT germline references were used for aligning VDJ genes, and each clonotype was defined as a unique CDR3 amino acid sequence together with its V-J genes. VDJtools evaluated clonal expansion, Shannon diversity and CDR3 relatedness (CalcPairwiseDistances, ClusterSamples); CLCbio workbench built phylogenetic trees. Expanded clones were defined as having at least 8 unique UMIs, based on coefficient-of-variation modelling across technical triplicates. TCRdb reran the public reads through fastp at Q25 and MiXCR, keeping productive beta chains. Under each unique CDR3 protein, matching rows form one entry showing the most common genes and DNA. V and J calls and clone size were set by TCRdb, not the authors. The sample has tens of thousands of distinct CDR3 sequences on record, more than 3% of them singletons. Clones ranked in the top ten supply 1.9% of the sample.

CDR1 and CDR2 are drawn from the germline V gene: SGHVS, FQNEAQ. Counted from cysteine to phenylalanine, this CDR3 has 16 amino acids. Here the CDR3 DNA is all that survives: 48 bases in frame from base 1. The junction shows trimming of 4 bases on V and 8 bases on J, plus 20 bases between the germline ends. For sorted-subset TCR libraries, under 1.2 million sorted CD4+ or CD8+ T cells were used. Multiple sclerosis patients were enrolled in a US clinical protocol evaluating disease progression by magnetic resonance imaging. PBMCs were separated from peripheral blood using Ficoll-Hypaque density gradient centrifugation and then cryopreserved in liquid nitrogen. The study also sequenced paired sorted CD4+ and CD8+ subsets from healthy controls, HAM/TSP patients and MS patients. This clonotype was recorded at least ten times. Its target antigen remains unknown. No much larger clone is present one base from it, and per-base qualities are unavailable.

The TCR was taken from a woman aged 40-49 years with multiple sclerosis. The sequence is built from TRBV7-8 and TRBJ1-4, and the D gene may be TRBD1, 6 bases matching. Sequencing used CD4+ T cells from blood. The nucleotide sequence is TGTGCCAGCAGCTCGTATGGTACTACGGGGGGCGAAAAACTGTTTTTT. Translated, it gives CASSSYGTTGGEKLFF.